These 30 T cell receptor beta chains were all obtained from the same sample, sequenced in a study of T cells expressing NK-cell markers. TCRdb re-analyzed the 5' RACE reads; it lists each CDR3 protein once, without DNA. Its listing shows 350,000 to 400,000 distinct CDR3 sequences. Specimen: blood T cells: a sorted CD56 or NKG2C T cell subset, CD4+ or CD8+ T cells, or bulk PBMC T cells (not recorded which). The receptors originated from a woman aged 45 to 65 in good health.

The rearrangement uses TRBV9 and TRBJ2-2. Germline CDR1 SGDLS, CDR2 YYNGEE. The CDR3 has 13 residues. This chain's CDR3 is CASSNRLPGELFF.

This chain links TRBV6-5 with TRBJ2-3; TCRdb indicates TRBD2, and absent DNA this call remains unverified. The length of the CDR3 is 18 residues. The germline V gene has CDR1 MNHEY and CDR2 SVGAGI. CDR3 protein: CASRLHALAGGGADTQYF.

V and J are TRBV15 and TRBJ2-7. The CDR3 totals 14 residues. Germline V gene data show CDR1 as LNHNV and CDR2 as YYDKDF (reference sequence). The CDR3 sequence is CATSRDTTSYEQYF.

J is TRBJ1-6 and V is TRBV20-1; the TCRdb D gene call, TRBD1, has no DNA to confirm it. The CDR3 is 14 residues long. The germline CDR1 and CDR2 sequences are DFQATT and SNEGSKA (reference sequence). CDR3 loop: CSASRGNPNSPLHF.

The rearrangement uses TRBV15 and TRBJ2-3; TCRdb outputs TRBD2, but without DNA this stays unchecked. The CDR3 runs to 14 residues. The germline V gene has CDR1 LNHNV and CDR2 YYDKDF (reference sequence). The CDR3 region is CATSNTQGGDTQYF. Looking up the rest from reference TRBV15 and TRBJ2-3 gives the full variable domain: DAMVIQNPRYQVTQFGKPVTLSCSQTLNHNVMYWYQQKSSQAPKLLFHYYDKDFNNEADTPDNFQSRRPNTSFCFLDIRSPGLGDTAMYLCATSNTQGGDTQYFGPGTRLTVL.

V and J are TRBV7-8 and TRBJ2-3; the TCRdb call, TRBD2, lacks DNA for checking. Germline values: CDR1 SGHVS, CDR2 FQNEAQ. The CDR3 sequence is 16 residues long. CDR3 in amino acids: CASSPRTSSLSDTQYF.

The chain recombines TRBV4-1 with TRBJ2-1; TCRdb's D call, TRBD1, is unchecked because there is no DNA. The length of the CDR3 is 13 residues. Per germline, CDR1 MGHRA and CDR2 YSYEKL. CDR3 region: CASSQPGGDEQFF.

The chain recombines TRBV12-3 or TRBV12-4 with TRBJ1-1; the TCRdb D gene call, TRBD1, has no DNA to confirm it. There are 14 residues in the CDR3. The CDR3 region is CASSKTGFLTEAFF.

The V gene is TRBV27, the J gene TRBJ2-1; TCRdb proposes TRBD2, but this gene call is untestable without DNA. The CDR3 covers 13 residues. CDR1 MNHEY and CDR2 SMNVEV come from the germline V gene (reference sequence). CDR3 sequence reads: CAIRDSGRDEQFF.

The V and J genes are TRBV7-9 and TRBJ1-1. This CDR3 comprises 16 residues. Per the germline V gene, CDR1 is SEHNR and CDR2 is FQNEAQ (reference sequence). Here the CDR3 reads CASSPPSSLMNTEAFF.

This chain links TRBV27 with TRBJ1-2; TCRdb names TRBD1, which stays unverified in the absence of DNA. There are 15 residues in the CDR3. Per the germline V gene, CDR1 is MNHEY and CDR2 is SMNVEV (reference sequence). CDR3 region: CASRPGQGGSYGYTF.

The CDR3 protein is CSVAYPSGSQVGNEQFF. The V call is TRBV20-1, the J call TRBJ2-1; checking the TCRdb D call of TRBD2 is not possible without DNA. Germline V gives CDR1 DFQATT, CDR2 SNEGSKA (reference sequence). CDR3 length: 17 residues.

J is TRBJ2-6 and V is TRBV24-1; absent DNA, TCRdb's TRBD1 call cannot be checked. The CDR3 has 17 amino acids. CDR1 is KGHDR and CDR2 is SFDVKD in the germline V gene. This CDR3 is CATSGRRGQGGANVLTF.

The V call is TRBV4-2, the J call TRBJ2-1; absent DNA, TCRdb's TRBD2 call cannot be checked. The CDR3 sequence is 16 residues long. CDR1 and CDR2 (germline): LGHNA, YNFKEQ. CDR3 residues: CASSQELAGGIGEQFF.

The chain employs TRBV10-3 and TRBJ2-4; TCRdb's D call of TRBD1 is untestable without DNA. CDR1 is ENHRY, CDR2 SYGVKD, per germline. The CDR3 has 17 amino acids. This CDR3 reads CAISESRGESAKNIQYF.

This chain joins TRBV5-1 and TRBJ2-3. The CDR3 length is 14 residues. Germline lookup yields CDR1 SGHRS and CDR2 YFSETQ. The CDR3 protein is CASSRANRPEELYF.

The genes are TRBV20-1 and TRBJ1-1. Germline CDR1 and CDR2: DFQATT and SNEGSKA (reference sequence). This CDR3 spans 15 amino acids. The CDR3 loop reads CSARDREVGVTEAFF.

V usage is TRBV15 and J usage is TRBJ2-2; the D gene TCRdb calls, TRBD1, cannot be checked with no DNA. From germline, CDR1 is LNHNV and CDR2 YYDKDF (reference sequence). The CDR3 has 13 amino acids. CDR3: CATWDHITGELFF.

J is TRBJ2-2 and V is TRBV11-2. In germline, CDR1 is SGHAT, CDR2 FQNNGV. The CDR3 spans 14 residues. The CDR3 protein is CASRITRITGELFF.

The chain links TRBV6-5 to TRBJ2-7; TCRdb indicates TRBD2, and absent DNA this call remains unverified. The germline V gene encodes CDR1 MNHEY and CDR2 SVGAGI. This CDR3 region has 15 residues. CDR3 loop: CASRTSGTRSYEQYF.

J is TRBJ1-1 and V is TRBV3-1; lacking DNA, the TRBD1 call made by TCRdb goes unchecked. The CDR3 sequence is 14 residues long. Germline V CDR1 and CDR2: LGHDT, YNNKEL (reference sequence). The CDR3 sequence: CASSQVVDTTEAFF.

CDR3 residues: CASSFRGLSGNTIYF. The chain combines TRBV5-6 with TRBJ1-3; TCRdb's D call of TRBD1 is untestable without DNA. The CDR3 spans 15 residues. Germline CDR1 and CDR2: SGHDT and YYEEEE.

The chain is built from TRBV12-5 and TRBJ2-5; the D gene TCRdb calls, TRBD2, cannot be checked with no DNA. CDR1 LGHNT and CDR2 FRNRAP come from the germline V gene. CDR3 length equals 14 residues. The CDR3 here is CASFLAGEEETQYF. Supplemented by reference TRBV12-5 and TRBJ2-5, the full variable domain reads DARVTQTPRHKVTEMGQEVTMRCQPILGHNTVFWYRQTMMQGLELLAYFRNRAPLDDSGMPKDRFSAEMPDATLATLKIQPSEPRDSAVYFCASFLAGEEETQYFGPGTRLLVL.

The V and J genes are TRBV25-1 and TRBJ2-1; TCRdb picks TRBD2, but there is no DNA to check that call. This CDR3 spans 14 amino acids. Germline V CDR1 and CDR2: MGHDK, SYGVNS. CDR3 protein: CASSWTSGKNEQFF. Filled out from reference TRBV25-1 and TRBJ2-1, the complete variable domain reads EADIYQTPRYLVIGTGKKITLECSQTMGHDKMYWYQQDPGMELHLIHYSYGVNSTEKGDLSSESTVSRIRTEHFPLTLESARPSHTSQYLCASSWTSGKNEQFFGPGTRLTVL.

The chain carries TRBV20-1 and TRBJ2-7. This CDR3 comprises 13 residues. Germline assignment: CDR1 DFQATT and CDR2 SNEGSKA (reference sequence). This CDR3 reads CSAWDFSSYEQYF.

The chain combines TRBV5-1 with TRBJ2-2. The CDR3 covers 13 residues. Germline CDR1 and CDR2: SGHRS and YFSETQ. The CDR3 loop reads CASSLSLGGELFF.

The V gene is TRBV6-6, the J gene TRBJ1-2; TCRdb's D call, TRBD1, is unchecked because there is no DNA. This CDR3 contains 18 residues. The germline V gene has CDR1 MNHNY and CDR2 SVGAGI (reference sequence). The CDR3 loop reads CASSRNWDSATVYYGYTF.

The chain combines TRBV4-2 with TRBJ1-1; TCRdb calls TRBD1, which cannot be checked without DNA. Germline values: CDR1 LGHNA, CDR2 YNFKEQ. This CDR3 is 17 amino acids long. The CDR3 loop reads CASRRKMGQGVGNEAFF.

The chain recombines TRBV19 with TRBJ2-1; TCRdb proposes TRBD1, but this gene call is untestable without DNA. CDR3 size: 12 residues. Germline V gene sequence: CDR1 LNHDA, CDR2 SQIVND (reference sequence). CDR3 in amino acids: CASRTGTREQFF.

This chain joins TRBV5-1 and TRBJ2-1. This CDR3 is built from 13 residues. The germline V gene has CDR1 SGHRS and CDR2 YFSETQ. The CDR3 here is CASSLVLGDEQFF.